The rows below give T cell receptor beta chains drawn from one sample of a study of cytomegalovirus exposure and HLA in healthy donors. Sequencing was performed with immunoSEQ multiplex PCR; in TCRdb, only in-frame clones are kept and a portion is missing. Of some 230,000 clones in the sample, around nine tenths were seen once. Sequencing input: PBMCs. The receptors were sampled from a woman under 30 in good health and CMV-seronegative. Each CDR3 is given with its conserved first and last residue. D genes are given only for firm matches.

D gene,J gene,V gene,CDR3 protein
TRBD2,TRBJ2-5,TRBV11-3,CASSLRGTSGQETQYF
NA,TRBJ1-2,TRBV5-6,CASSNPPAGNYGYTF
NA,TRBJ1-5,TRBV2,CASTGRRNQPQHF
NA,TRBJ2-7,TRBV7-6,CASSLVSGQTSYEQYF
TRBD1,TRBJ2-7,TRBV19,CASSTQGARPWDEQYF
TRBD1,TRBJ1-2,TRBV30,CAWSRKGGNGYTF
TRBD1,TRBJ1-5,TRBV7-2,CASSIRTGKDQPQHF
TRBD2,TRBJ2-1,TRBV2,CASSRLAGGYRNEQFF
NA,TRBJ1-5,TRBV6-6,CASRDLGGDGQPQHF
NA,TRBJ1-6,TRBV19,CASSTAGRGNSPLHF
TRBD1,TRBJ2-1,TRBV27,CASTTGTSYNEQFF
NA,TRBJ2-7,TRBV19,CASSNGPGEYEQYF
TRBD1,TRBJ1-6,TRBV10-2,CASRDYVTGIYNSPLHF
TRBD1,TRBJ1-5,TRBV29-1,CSATGATNQPQHF
NA,TRBJ2-7,TRBV7-9,CASSRTTEPYEQYF
NA,TRBJ2-7,TRBV5-5,CASSLAGTVYYEQYF
NA,TRBJ2-5,TRBV5-1,CASSASGVRETQYF
NA,TRBJ2-3,TRBV7-9,CAITTVRQTNTDTQYF
TRBD1,TRBJ2-7,TRBV6-1,CASRLGTASYEQYF
NA,TRBJ1-1,TRBV30,CAWSVVQGAEAFF
TRBD1,TRBJ2-3,TRBV5-1,CASSSDRATDTQYF
TRBD2,TRBJ2-1,TRBV5-6,CASSLQLAGGNNEQFF
TRBD2,TRBJ2-7,TRBV12-5,CASGLVQLAGRYYEQYF
NA,TRBJ2-3,TRBV30,CAWSVLGPDTQYF
TRBD2,TRBJ2-5,TRBV5-1,CASSFAGEQTQYF